The 21 T cell receptor beta chains given below trace back to one sample, sequenced in a study of blood T cells in healthy people across ages. Combining a sample-barcoded 5' primer with a J-beta primer mix, a second PCR ran for roughly 7 to 12 cycles. TCRdb re-called the 5' RACE reads through MiXCR, storing one row per CDR3 protein. This table holds around 1,500,000 distinct CDR3 sequences, roughly 40% found once. Source material: blood. These receptors all come from a woman younger than 35 in good health.

V gene TRBV5-5 combines with J gene TRBJ2-1; TRBD2 agrees at 9 bases. The J call is doubtful: the DNA matches TRBJ2-7 better. The germline V gene has CDR1 SGHKS and CDR2 YYEKEE (reference sequence). The CDR3 is made up of 17 amino acids. The CDR3 nucleotides read TGTGCCAGCACTCCCCTACTGGCTAGCGGGGACCACAATGAGCAGTACTTC. Translated, it gives CASTPLLASGDHNEQYF.

The chain has TRBV20-1 and TRBJ2-4; TRBD1 matches at 9 bases. Judging by the DNA end, TRBJ2-7 fits better; the J call may be wrong. This CDR3 is 13 amino acids long. Germline assignment: CDR1 DFQATT and CDR2 SNEGSKA (reference sequence). The CDR3, as DNA: TGCAGTGCTAGGGACGGACAGGGGTACGAGCAGTACTTC. This translates into CSARDGQGYEQYF.

This clonotype was picked up a small number of times. This chain connects TRBV10-3 to TRBJ2-5; D possibly uses TRBD1 or TRBD2 (5 bases each). V was clipped by 0 bases and J by 5 bases, with 13 bases between them. CDR1 and CDR2 from the germline V gene are ENHRY and SYGVKD. The CDR3 totals 15 residues. The CDR3 coding sequence is TGTGCCATCAGTGAGTCGGGGCTTTCGGGGGAGACCCAGTACTTC. This gives the protein CAISESGLSGETQYF.

The V gene is TRBV27, the J gene TRBJ1-1; D gene unclear. The CDR3 is made up of 13 amino acids. V lost 3 bases to trimming and J lost 2 bases, with 7 bases between them. Germline CDR1 is MNHEY and CDR2 is SMNVEV (reference sequence). In DNA form, the CDR3 reads TGTGCCAGCAGTTTCTTTAGAAACACTGAAGCTTTCTTT. Translation gives CASSFFRNTEAFF.

The chain has TRBV5-1 and TRBJ1-1, with a tentative D call TRBD1 (6 bases). V lost 3 bases and J 3 bases, leaving 15 bases between the germline ends. The length of the CDR3 is 15 residues. Germline CDR1 reads SGHRS; CDR2 reads YFSETQ. CDR3 nucleotides: TGCGCCAGCAGCTATCACAGGGTAGAGGACACTGAAGCTTTCTTT. It translates to CASSYHRVEDTEAFF.

The gene calls are TRBV5-1 and TRBJ2-3, with TRBD2 matching 8 bases. CDR3 length: 17 amino acids. V lost 0 bases and J lost 5; bases outside the gene matches: 11. The germline gives CDR1 SGHRS, CDR2 YFSETQ. This CDR3 reads CASSLEQGLGLVDTQYF. CDR3 sequence (DNA): TGCGCCAGCAGCTTGGAGCAGGGACTAGGATTGGTAGATACGCAGTATTTT.

This chain links TRBV20-1 with TRBJ1-2; D uncertain. V was clipped by 2 bases and J by 6 bases, with 10 bases between them. The CDR3 is made up of 12 amino acids. Looked up from germline, CDR1 is DFQATT and CDR2 is SNEGSKA (reference sequence). This chain's CDR3 is CSARWPSNGYTF. The CDR3 bases are TGCAGTGCTAGATGGCCTTCCAATGGCTACACCTTC.

The CDR3 protein is CASSATGGAPTDTQYF. The CDR3 bases are TGTGCCAGCAGCGCAACCGGGGGGGCTCCGACAGATACGCAGTATTTT. The rearrangement joins TRBV9 to TRBJ2-3; 8 positions agree with TRBD2. CDR3 length: 16 residues. CDR1 and CDR2 from the germline V gene are SGDLS and YYNGEE. Germline trimming cut 3 bases from V and 3 bases from J; bases unmatched to any gene: 9.

The sample holds a few counts of this clonotype. CDR3 DNA sequence: TGTGCCTGGAGTTCCACAGGGAACGGCGAGCAGTACTTC. As protein: CAWSSTGNGEQYF. The chain links TRBV30 to TRBJ2-7; weak D call: TRBD1 (6 bases). The V and J ends lost 2 bases and 6 bases respectively, with 14 bases between them. The CDR3 loop spans 13 amino acids. Germline V gene data show CDR1 as GTSNPN and CDR2 as SVGIG (reference sequence).

The J gene is TRBJ1-4, the V gene TRBV4-3; D is undetermined. CDR1 LGHNA and CDR2 YSLEER come from the germline V gene. The CDR3 length is 15 residues. Between the trimmed V and J ends, which lost 1 base and 5 bases, there was a span of 11 bases. The CDR3 sequence is CASSQVWPRNEKLFF. The CDR3 DNA sequence: TGCGCCAGCAGCCAAGTCTGGCCAAGAAATGAAAAACTGTTTTTT.

The gene calls are TRBV6-5 and TRBJ2-3; 7 bases fit TRBD1. The germline gives CDR1 MNHEY, CDR2 SVGAGI. V lost 6 bases and J lost 0; bases outside the gene matches: 3. The CDR3 extends over 14 amino acids. The DNA for the CDR3 is TGTGCCAGCAGGAAGGGGGCGAGCACAGATACGCAGTATTTT. Protein product: CASRKGASTDTQYF.

This rearrangement joins TRBV28 to TRBJ2-5; D ambiguous. The better agreement between TRBJ2-7 and the DNA end casts doubt on the J call. The CDR3 is 14 residues long. Germline CDR1 is MDHEN and CDR2 is SYDVKM. CDR3: CASSLLGEHGEQYF. Written as DNA, the CDR3 is TGTGCCAGCAGTTTATTGGGTGAGCACGGCGAGCAGTACTTC.

The J gene is TRBJ2-1, the V gene TRBV29-1; D gene ambiguous. Germline assignment: CDR1 SQVTM and CDR2 ANQGSEA. The CDR3 contains 13 residues. Trimming removed 1 base at V and 6 bases at J, with 10 bases between. The DNA of the CDR3 is TGCAGCGTTGAAGTTTCCGGAACCAATGAGCAGTTCTTC. Its translation: CSVEVSGTNEQFF.

The chain combines TRBV28 with TRBJ1-4; no reliable D call. The CDR3 has 15 amino acids. V was trimmed by 2 bases and J by 6 bases, leaving 13 bases between them. Germline CDR1 and CDR2: MDHEN and SYDVKM. CDR3 in DNA: TGTGCCAGCAGTTTACCGGACGGAGGGTATGAAAAACTGTTTTTT. This encodes CASSLPDGGYEKLFF.

This clonotype was seen a handful of times. V usage is TRBV11-2 and J usage is TRBJ2-4, with 12 bases fitting TRBD2. TRBJ2-7 matches the DNA end more closely, so the J call is doubtful. The CDR3 contains 15 residues. Germline V gene data show CDR1 as SGHAT and CDR2 as FQNNGV. This CDR3 reads CASSLVGTSGLEQYF. In nucleotides, the CDR3 is TGTGCCAGCAGCTTAGTAGGGACTAGCGGGCTCGAGCAGTACTTC.

Turning to this clonotype: The junction departs from the called germline gene at one end, perhaps through a read error. The chain links TRBV20-1 to TRBJ2-7; D is ambiguous. This CDR3 is built from 13 residues. Germline V gene lookup returns CDR1 DFQATT and CDR2 SNEGSKA (reference sequence). CDR3 in DNA: TGCAGTGCCAAGACTCCCCACTCCTTCGAGCAGTACTTC. Its protein product is CSAKTPHSFEQYF.

This chain uses TRBV5-1 with TRBJ2-3, with TRBD1 matching 9 bases. This CDR3 spans 16 amino acids. CDR1 is SGHRS, CDR2 YFSETQ, per germline. With 4 bases clipped from V and 5 bases from J, the junction kept 11 bases outside the gene matches. CDR3 protein: CASSPTGQGRGDTQYF. CDR3 in DNA: TGCGCCAGCAGCCCAACCGGACAGGGGAGGGGAGATACGCAGTATTTT.

As regards this clonotype: The junction differs from germline at one of its ends, possibly a read error. The J gene is TRBJ1-1, the V gene TRBV6-1, with TRBD1 matching over 7 bases. Germline CDR1 is MNHNS and CDR2 is SASEGT. The CDR3 contains 15 residues. The CDR3 sequence: CAGSEGKTGRTEAFF. For the CDR3, the DNA is TGTGCCGGCAGTGAAGGAAAGACAGGGCGGACTGAAGCTTTCTTT.

CDR3 sequence (DNA): TGTGCCAGCAGTGCCCGGGACGGATCCTACAATGAGCAGTACTTC. Its protein product is CASSARDGSYNEQYF. This sequence joins TRBV6-5 and TRBJ2-1, with D perhaps TRBD1 or TRBD2 (5 bases each). With the DNA end fitting TRBJ2-7 better, the J assignment may be wrong. Germline V gene sequence: CDR1 MNHEY, CDR2 SVGAGI. The CDR3 runs to 15 residues.

In this sample, this clonotype turned up many times. This sequence joins TRBV5-1 and TRBJ2-3; 8 bases agree with TRBD1. The CDR3 totals 16 residues. Trimming cost V 0 bases and J 4 bases; bases outside gene matches: 7. Germline CDR1 SGHRS, CDR2 YFSETQ. CDR3 sequence (DNA): TGCGCCAGCAGCTTGGGGACAGGGCTGAAGGCAGATACGCAGTATTTT. Translating it yields CASSLGTGLKADTQYF.

The genes are TRBV6-5 and TRBJ2-3; possible D gene TRBD2, 6 bases. The CDR3 spans 16 residues. CDR1 MNHEY and CDR2 SVGAGI come from the germline V gene. V was cut by 6 bases and J by 3 bases, with 19 bases left in between. CDR3 nucleotide sequence: TGTGCCAGCAGCCTTCTTAGCGGAAGCAGGACAGATACGCAGTATTTT. This gives the protein CASSLLSGSRTDTQYF.